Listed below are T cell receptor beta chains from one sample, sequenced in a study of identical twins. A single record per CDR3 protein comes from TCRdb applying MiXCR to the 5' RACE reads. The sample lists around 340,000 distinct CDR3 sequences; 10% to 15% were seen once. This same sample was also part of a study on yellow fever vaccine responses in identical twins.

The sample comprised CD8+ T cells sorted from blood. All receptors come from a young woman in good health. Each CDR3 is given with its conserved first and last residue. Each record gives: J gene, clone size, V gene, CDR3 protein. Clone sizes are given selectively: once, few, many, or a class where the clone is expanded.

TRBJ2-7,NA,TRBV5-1,CASSTGTDTYEQYF
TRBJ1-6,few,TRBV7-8,CASSLGRDSPTKTDSPLHF
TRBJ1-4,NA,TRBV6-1,CASRQESEKLFF
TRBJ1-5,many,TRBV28,CASRETGDVQPQHF
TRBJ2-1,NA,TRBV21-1,CASSKGQGGPQTRPSSYNEQFF
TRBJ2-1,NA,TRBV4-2,CASSQLTSGSYNEQFF
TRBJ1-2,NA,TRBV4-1,CASSQDRSAGGKDGYTF
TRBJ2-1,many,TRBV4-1,CASSQGSVGGITYNEQFF
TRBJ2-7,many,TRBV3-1,CASSPKRGTGYEQYF
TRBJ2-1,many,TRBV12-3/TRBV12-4,CASSPWDKSSYNEQFF
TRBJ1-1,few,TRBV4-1,CASSPSVTLTEAFF
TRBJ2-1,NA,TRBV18,CASSPSDNEQFF
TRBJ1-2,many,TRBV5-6,CASSLFSVGYTF
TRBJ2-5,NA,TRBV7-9,CACSLTSSVETQYF
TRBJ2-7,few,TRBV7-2,CASSPYTGGAEQYF
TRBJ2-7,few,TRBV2,CASSEFSGASSYEQYF
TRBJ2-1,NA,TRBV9,CASSVGGGAGHEQFF
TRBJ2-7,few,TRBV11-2,CASSLGGGAEQYF
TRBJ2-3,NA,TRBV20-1,CSARDPGTSLTDTQYF
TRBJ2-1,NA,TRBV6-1,CASSEVVGGRGEQFF
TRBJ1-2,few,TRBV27,CASSSDFYGYTF
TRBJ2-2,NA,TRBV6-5,CASSYGATYTGELFF
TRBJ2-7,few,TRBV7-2,CASSSWDYSEQYF
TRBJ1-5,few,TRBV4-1,CASSQALEQPQHF
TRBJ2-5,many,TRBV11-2,CASPPPGLQGLGQETQYF
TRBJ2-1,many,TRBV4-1,CASSQETREDEQFF